Shown below are 15 T cell receptor beta chains from a single sample sequenced in a study of human T cells and chemical hapten exposure. Using its own MiXCR run on the RACE reads, TCRdb lists one record per CDR3 protein. Here the sample spans more than 300,000 distinct CDR3 sequences, around 5.5% being singletons. The time point here: pre-sensitization, week 0. The treatment was: therapeutic diphenylcyclopropenone sensitization with weekly scalp DPC. This sample comprised whole blood, obtained in connection with sensitization to the hapten diphenylcyclopropenone (DPC). These receptors were collected from a woman between 50 and 59 years old with alopecia areata. Some clones in this sample may be carry-over from other donors' samples.

This clonotype was recorded a few times. The CDR3 DNA reads TGTGCCAGCAGTCTGGGACCTCCGGGCTATGGCTACACCTTC. This gives the protein CASSLGPPGYGYTF. This sequence joins TRBV6-6 and TRBJ1-2, with D possibly being TRBD1 (5 bases). The CDR3 sequence is 14 residues long. Germline assignment: CDR1 MNHNY and CDR2 SVGAGI (reference sequence). Between the trimmed V and J ends, which lost 5 bases and 4 bases, there was a span of 14 bases.

The chain combines TRBV28 with TRBJ2-7; 14 bases fit TRBD2. V shed 6 bases and J 3 bases; nucleotides not matched to a gene: 13. CDR3 length: 18 amino acids. Germline V CDR1 and CDR2: MDHEN, SYDVKM. CDR3 protein: CASSPRGGTSGSYYEQYF. The CDR3, as DNA: TGTGCCAGCAGCCCGAGGGGCGGGACTAGCGGGAGTTACTACGAGCAGTACTTC.

This clonotype appeared many times. J is TRBJ2-3 and V is TRBV30; 7 bases are shared with TRBD2. Germline V CDR1 and CDR2: GTSNPN, SVGIG (reference sequence). The CDR3 length is 12 residues. The CDR3 DNA follows: TGTGCTCTGGGCGGGAGAACAGATACGCAGTATTTT. This gives the protein CALGGRTDTQYF.

This clonotype was recorded many times. The chain couples TRBV27 to TRBJ2-4, with 7 bases lining up with TRBD1. CDR3 length equals 15 residues. The V gene end was trimmed by 3 bases and the J gene end by 6 bases; junction bases not matched to a gene: 8. Germline values: CDR1 MNHEY, CDR2 SMNVEV (reference sequence). The DNA of the CDR3 is TGTGCCAGCAGTTTTCTGTCCGGACAGGCAAACATTCAGTACTTC. Its translation is CASSFLSGQANIQYF.

Ten or more counts support this clonotype. The chain couples TRBV7-9 to TRBJ2-1; 10 bases align to TRBD2. Germline V gives CDR1 SEHNR, CDR2 FQNEAQ (reference sequence). The CDR3 spans 16 residues. Trimming at V came to 0 bases and at J to 9 bases, leaving 8 bases not matched to a gene. DNA for the CDR3: TGTGCCAGCAGCTTAGCTGGGACTAGCGACATCAGTGAGCAGTTCTTC. Its protein product is CASSLAGTSDISEQFF.

This clonotype was seen a few times. V is TRBV5-1 and J is TRBJ2-5; D is tentatively TRBD1 or TRBD2 (5 bases each). CDR1 and CDR2 (germline): SGHRS, YFSETQ. V was clipped by 4 bases and J by 1 base, with 11 bases between them. The CDR3 runs 14 residues. CDR3 sequence (DNA): TGCGCCAGCAGCACCGGGGCCTCCCAAGAGACCCAGTACTTC. This gives the protein CASSTGASQETQYF.

The sample holds a few counts of this clonotype. CDR3 nucleotide sequence: TGTGCCAGCAGTGAATTAAGGAATGAGCAGTTCTTC. It translates to CASSELRNEQFF. This sequence joins TRBV25-1 and TRBJ2-1; D gene ambiguous. The CDR3 is 12 amino acids. In germline, CDR1 is MGHDK, CDR2 SYGVNS. V shed 1 base and J shed 7 bases, with 5 bases lying between them.

This clonotype was seen at least ten times. V gene TRBV10-3 combines with J gene TRBJ2-7, with D perhaps TRBD2 (6 bases). Trimming left V 3 bases short and J 7 bases short, with 10 bases between. The CDR3 has 12 residues. Germline V gives CDR1 ENHRY, CDR2 SYGVKD. CDR3 loop: CAISDRREEQYF. The CDR3 DNA follows: TGTGCCATCAGTGACCGGAGGGAAGAGCAGTACTTC.

This clonotype was seen more than once but under ten times. The chain recombines TRBV6-5 with TRBJ2-5; 8 nucleotides match TRBD1. The V and J ends lost 5 bases and 3 bases, in that order; junction bases with no gene match: 8. The length of the CDR3 is 15 residues. In germline, CDR1 is MNHEY, CDR2 SVGAGI. CDR3 sequence: CASSPGQGGKETQYF. CDR3 DNA: TGTGCCAGCAGTCCCGGACAGGGCGGTAAAGAGACCCAGTACTTC.

This clonotype was picked up many times. V is TRBV28 and J is TRBJ2-7; possible D gene TRBD2, 5 bases. CDR1 is MDHEN and CDR2 is SYDVKM in the germline V gene. Trimming shortened V by 5 bases and J by 5 bases, and 13 bases separated the two germline ends. The CDR3 totals 13 residues. The CDR3 is CASSLGSGNEQYF. CDR3 nucleotides: TGTGCCAGCAGTCTTGGCTCGGGGAACGAGCAGTACTTC.

This clonotype was seen ten or more times. This sequence joins TRBV20-1 and TRBJ1-2; a weak D match, TRBD1 (6 bases). The CDR3 sequence is 14 residues long. Trimming pared 3 bases from V and 6 bases from J, leaving 17 bases between. The germline gives CDR1 DFQATT, CDR2 SNEGSKA (reference sequence). CDR3 coding DNA: TGCAGTGCTAGGGGGGCTCCCAGGCCGGATGGCTACACCTTC. Protein sequence: CSARGAPRPDGYTF.

The chain links TRBV2 to TRBJ2-3; D uncertain. The germline V and J ends were trimmed by 1 base and 5 bases, with 13 bases remaining between them. This CDR3 comprises 15 residues. CDR1 and CDR2 from the germline V gene are SNHLY and FYNNEI. The CDR3 sequence is CASSEVRAPEDTQYF. CDR3 DNA: TGTGCCAGCAGTGAAGTCCGAGCCCCGGAAGATACGCAGTATTTT.

This clonotype was observed a few times. V gene TRBV27 combines with J gene TRBJ2-1; TRBD2 agrees at 7 bases. This CDR3 comprises 13 residues. The germline V gene encodes CDR1 MNHEY and CDR2 SMNVEV (reference sequence). Unmatched junction bases numbered 13, after V lost 6 bases and J lost 14 bases. CDR3 in amino acids: CASSSGTTRHKFF. CDR3 DNA sequence: TGTGCCAGCAGCTCCGGGACTACCAGGCATAAGTTCTTC.

This clonotype was counted only a few times. V is TRBV4-1 and J is TRBJ2-7; 8 bases are a match to TRBD2. The germline CDR1 and CDR2 sequences are MGHRA and YSYEKL. With V trimmed by 0 bases and J by 9 bases, 10 bases remained unmatched. CDR3 length: 15 residues. The CDR3 DNA reads TGCGCCAGCAGCCAAGACGGTAGCGGGGCCGACCGGCAGTACTTC. Translating gives CASSQDGSGADRQYF.

This clonotype showed up many times. The V and J genes are TRBV12-3 or TRBV12-4 and TRBJ2-5; D unclear. The V and J ends lost 10 bases and 0 bases respectively, with 12 bases between them. The CDR3 extends over 13 amino acids. This CDR3 reads CATTWWNQETQYF. The CDR3 nucleotides read TGTGCCACCACGTGGTGGAACCAAGAGACCCAGTACTTC.